This is a list of T cell receptor beta chains from one sample in a study of blood T cell repertoires in COVID-19. TCRdb keeps only in-frame clones here, not all; method: immunoSEQ multiplex PCR. The top ten clones hold approximately 24% of a sample with 95,000 or so clones, less than 85% of them seen once. Sequenced material: peripheral blood. The receptors here all came from a human donor in a cohort sampled during active COVID-19. Each CDR3 is given with its conserved first and last residue. Each record gives: J gene, V gene, D gene, clone size, CDR3 DNA, CDR3 protein. The D gene is left open where the match is weak. Some rows have no size entry. The others give once, few or many, or a class for an expanded clone.

TRBJ1-1 | TRBV24-1 | . | . | TGTGCCACCAGTGATCCGGGAAGCGGTCCGGGTAAGGCTTTCTTT | CATSDPGSGPGKAFF
TRBJ2-3 | TRBV28 | . | . | TGTGCCAGCAGTCCCCGGACTAGCACAGATACGCAGTATTTT | CASSPRTSTDTQYF
TRBJ2-3 | TRBV6-1 | . | . | TGTGCCAGCAGTGATGGTTGGAGCGGGCCCTCCACAGATACGCAGTATTTT | CASSDGWSGPSTDTQYF
TRBJ1-1 | TRBV5-5 | . | . | TGTGCCAGCAGCTTGGTTGGGGGCGGCACTGAAGCTTTCTTT | CASSLVGGGTEAFF
TRBJ2-7 | TRBV19 | . | . | TGTGCCAGTAGTATGGCGACGGGTTACCAGCAGTACTTC | CASSMATGYQQYF
TRBJ2-3 | TRBV15 | . | . | TGTGCCACCAGCAGAGACGACAGGAGGGATACGCAGTATTTT | CATSRDDRRDTQYF
TRBJ2-2 | TRBV4-1 | TRBD2 | . | TGCGCCAGCAGCCAAGGCGCCGGGGGGTCGAACACCGGGGAGCTGTTTTTT | CASSQGAGGSNTGELFF
TRBJ1-1 | TRBV27 | . | . | TGTGCCAGCAGTTTCCTCGACAGGAACACTGAAGCTTTCTTT | CASSFLDRNTEAFF
TRBJ2-5 | TRBV29-1 | TRBD2 | . | TGCAGCGTTGATTCCGGGAGGTGGGTTGAGACCCAGTACTTC | CSVDSGRWVETQYF
TRBJ1-1 | TRBV28 | . | . | TGTGCCAGCAGTTTGACAGCGACTGAAGCTTTCTTT | CASSLTATEAFF
TRBJ1-2 | TRBV28 | . | . | TGTGCCAGCAGGCCGGGACACACGGCCCTTTCGGGGGGCTACACCTTC | CASRPGHTALSGGYTF
TRBJ2-5 | TRBV7-9 | TRBD2 | . | TGTGCCAGCAGCTTAGCCGGACTAGCGGGGGCCCAAGAGACCCAGTACTTC | CASSLAGLAGAQETQYF
TRBJ1-5 | TRBV9 | TRBD1 | . | TGTGCCAGCAGCCCATCAGGGGGGTACAATCAGCCCCAGCATTTT | CASSPSGGYNQPQHF
TRBJ2-1 | TRBV6-5 | TRBD2 | few | TGTGCCAGCAGTTTCTCGACTAGCGGGAATGAGCAGTTCTTC | CASSFSTSGNEQFF
TRBJ2-1 | TRBV28 | TRBD2 | . | TGTGCCAGCAGTTTGTGGACTAGTTTCTTCTTC | CASSLWTSFFF
TRBJ2-2 | TRBV5-6 | TRBD2 | . | TGTGCCAGCAGCTACCGGACTAGCGGGGGGACCGGGGAGCTGTTTTTT | CASSYRTSGGTGELFF
TRBJ1-4 | TRBV19 | TRBD1 | . | TGTGCCAGTAGTCCCCAGGGGGCGACTAATGAAAAACTGTTTTTT | CASSPQGATNEKLFF
TRBJ2-1 | TRBV5-1 | . | . | TGCGCCAGCAGCTTGGCCCGGGACTTTCTAAAGTACAATGAGCAGTTCTTC | CASSLARDFLKYNEQFF
TRBJ2-1 | TRBV7-9 | TRBD2 | . | TGTGCCAGCAGCTTAGGAACGGGAGGGCTTATCAATGAGCAGTTCTTC | CASSLGTGGLINEQFF
TRBJ2-5 | TRBV7-8 | TRBD2 | . | TGTGCCAGCAGCCCTACTAGCGGAGCCAAATATGGGGAGACCCAGTACTTC | CASSPTSGAKYGETQYF
TRBJ2-2 | TRBV20-1 | TRBD1 | . | TGCAGTGCTAGTAACCGGGACAGAGGTAGCACCGGGGAGCTGTTTTTT | CSASNRDRGSTGELFF
TRBJ2-2 | TRBV12-3/TRBV12-4 | . | . | TGTGCCAGCGCTCTGACAGGTGCCCCTCCCCTGTTTTTT | CASALTGAPPLFF
TRBJ2-5 | TRBV15 | TRBD2 | . | TGTGCCACCAGCAGAGACCGAGCGGGGGCGCGAGAGACCCAGTACTTC | CATSRDRAGARETQYF
TRBJ1-1 | TRBV24-1 | . | . | TGTGCCACCAGTGATGACAGACCGAAGTTCATGAACACTGAAGCTTTCTTT | CATSDDRPKFMNTEAFF
TRBJ1-2 | TRBV7-2 | . | once | TGTGCCAGCAGCTTCCTACCGACAGCCTATGGCTACACCTTC | CASSFLPTAYGYTF
TRBJ1-2 | TRBV10-1 | . | . | TGCGCCAGCAGTGGGGCAGGGGATGGCTACACCTTC | CASSGAGDGYTF
TRBJ2-3 | TRBV15 | . | few | TGTGCCACCAGCAGAGATCGGCCGACCAGGGGCGCAGATACGCAGTATTTT | CATSRDRPTRGADTQYF
TRBJ1-1 | TRBV6-5 | . | . | TGTGCCAGCAGTTACCCCGACGGGGGCACTGAAGCTTTCTTT | CASSYPDGGTEAFF
TRBJ2-7 | TRBV6-5 | TRBD2 | . | TGTGCCAGCAGGGGATCCGGGACTAGCGGGGGTGAGTTC | CASRGSGTSGGEF
TRBJ2-7 | TRBV25-1 | . | few | TGTGCCAGCGGCGGGGGCTCTCTATACGAGCAGTACTTC | CASGGGSLYEQYF
TRBJ1-1 | TRBV6-4 | TRBD1 | . | TGTGCCAGCAGTGCACAGGGGTCACAATTAGCTTTCTTT | CASSAQGSQLAFF
TRBJ2-5 | TRBV5-1 | . | . | TGCGCCAGCAGTAGTACGGTAGCAGTCGAGACCCAGTACTTC | CASSSTVAVETQYF
TRBJ1-1 | TRBV5-1 | . | . | TGCGCCAGCAGCTTGGAGGTGGGGGCGGGCACTGAAGCTTTCTTT | CASSLEVGAGTEAFF
TRBJ2-2 | TRBV28 | TRBD1 | . | TGTGCCAGCAGTCAACAAGACAGGGACCTTGGTCGTATTGCGAACACCGGGGAGCTGTTTTTT | CASSQQDRDLGRIANTGELFF
TRBJ1-4 | TRBV19 | . | . | TGTGCCAGTAGTCGACAGGAAACTAATGAAAAACTGTTTTTT | CASSRQETNEKLFF
TRBJ1-1 | TRBV6-5 | . | . | TGTGCCAGCAGTTACTCAGAGGGTTTAAAAAATGACGCTTTCTTT | CASSYSEGLKNDAFF
TRBJ2-3 | TRBV9 | TRBD1 | . | TGTGCCAGCAGCGAGACAGGGCGAGACTTAGGCACAGATACGCAGTATTTT | CASSETGRDLGTDTQYF
TRBJ2-1 | TRBV24-1 | TRBD2 | . | TGTGCCACCAGTGCCGGTTCGGGGGGATACAATGAGCAGTTCTTC | CATSAGSGGYNEQFF
TRBJ2-7 | TRBV18 | TRBD1 | . | TGTGCCAGCTCGCTAGGGACAGCCGGCGGAGTTTACTTC | CASSLGTAGGVYF
TRBJ2-2 | TRBV5-6 | . | . | TGTGCCAGCAGCTCGGTGTCGGGAGCCACCGGGGAGCTGTTTTTT | CASSSVSGATGELFF
TRBJ1-2 | TRBV29-1 | . | . | TGCAGCGTTGAACGGTGGGCCGGTGAGGGCTACACCTTC | CSVERWAGEGYTF
TRBJ2-7 | TRBV18 | TRBD2 | . | TGTGCCAGCTCACCACTAGCGGGGGGCGAGAGCTCCTACGAGCAGTACTTC | CASSPLAGGESSYEQYF
TRBJ2-2 | TRBV11-2 | TRBD1 | . | TGTGCCAGCAGACAACGTGGCGCCGCAGGGGGCACCGGGGAGCTGTTTTTT | CASRQRGAAGGTGELFF
TRBJ1-4 | TRBV10-3 | TRBD1 | . | TGTGCCATCAGTGAGGGGACAGGGGCGAATGAAAAACTGTTTTTT | CAISEGTGANEKLFF
TRBJ2-5 | TRBV5-1 | TRBD1 | . | TGCGCCAGCAGCCTGCAACCGGGACAGGGACGGGAGACCCAGTACTTC | CASSLQPGQGRETQYF
TRBJ1-1 | TRBV27 | . | . | TGTGCCAGCAGCCGGCCGATCGCGGGAGGGACTGAAGCTTTCTTT | CASSRPIAGGTEAFF
TRBJ2-2 | TRBV7-3 | TRBD2 | . | TGTGCCAGCAGTTTAAGGACTAGCGCCGCGAACACCGGGGAGCTGTTTTTT | CASSLRTSAANTGELFF
TRBJ2-7 | TRBV7-8 | TRBD2 | . | TGTGCCAGCAGCTTGGGGCTAGCGGGGGACTACGAGCAGTACTTC | CASSLGLAGDYEQYF
TRBJ2-1 | TRBV5-1 | TRBD2 | . | TGCGCCAGCAGCCCGGGGACTAGCGGGGGGGTCTACAATGAGCAGTTCTTC | CASSPGTSGGVYNEQFF
TRBJ2-1 | TRBV6-6 | TRBD1 | once | TGTGCCAGCAGTTCGGACAGGGGCGAAGATGAGCAGTTCTTC | CASSSDRGEDEQFF
TRBJ2-5 | TRBV18 | TRBD1 | once | TGTGCCAGCTCACCAACTGGTCCGGACAGGATGAAGACCCAGTACTTC | CASSPTGPDRMKTQYF
TRBJ1-1 | TRBV18 | . | . | TGTGCCAGCTCACGGAACGGGGGGGTCGCCGGCACTGAAGCTTTCTTT | CASSRNGGVAGTEAFF
TRBJ1-1 | TRBV5-1 | . | . | TGCGCCAGCAGCTTGTTTGAAGGGGGTGACACTGAAGCTTTCTTT | CASSLFEGGDTEAFF
TRBJ2-3 | TRBV9 | . | few | TGTGCCAGCAGCGTAACGGGAACTAGCACAGATACGCAGTATTTT | CASSVTGTSTDTQYF
TRBJ1-1 | TRBV28 | . | . | TGTGCCAGCACCCCCCGCGGGAGAGGGGCAAACACTGAAGCTTTCTTT | CASTPRGRGANTEAFF
TRBJ2-4 | TRBV4-1 | TRBD1 | . | TGCGCCAGCAGCCAAGGGACAGGGGTGGAAAACATTCAGTACTTC | CASSQGTGVENIQYF
TRBJ1-4 | TRBV25-1 | . | . | TGTGCCAGCAGCGATCCGGGGGGAAGTAATGAAAAACTGTTTTTT | CASSDPGGSNEKLFF
TRBJ2-4 | TRBV6-2/TRBV6-3 | TRBD2 | . | TGTGCCAGCAGTGAGTCCCTAGCGGGCGCCTTCAAGGTTGCCAAAAACATTCAGTACTTC | CASSESLAGAFKVAKNIQYF
TRBJ2-7 | TRBV7-2 | . | . | TGTGCCAGCAGCTTAGCAACAAATAACAGTCCGTACTTC | CASSLATNNSPYF
TRBJ2-3 | TRBV13 | . | . | TGTGCCAGCAGCTTAGGGGGGGCCACAGATACGCAGTATTTT | CASSLGGATDTQYF